This T cell receptor beta chain was identified during a study of T cells in Graves' hyperthyroidism and ophthalmopathy. As for the study in general: Any treatment followed the collection of peripheral blood at initial diagnosis.

The CDR3 regions of TCR beta were amplified from RNA transcripts. The HTBI primer set drove a first-round RT-PCR of the TCR CDR3. TCRdb re-analysed the multiplex PCR reads in MiXCR, keeping a single row per CDR3 protein. The sample includes fewer than 200,000 distinct CDR3 sequences, over 7.5% seen only once; the top ten take over 20%. The study excluded patients with uncontrolled infection, other autoimmune disease, pregnancy or lactation. This clonotype was seen a few times. The CDR3 length is 14 residues. With 4 bases removed from V and 0 bases from J, the gap between germline ends came to 10 bases. CDR1 and CDR2 (germline): MGHRA, YSYEKL.

The J gene is TRBJ2-7, the V gene TRBV4-1; D is ambiguous. This TCR was recovered from a woman aged 18 to 35 with Graves' hyperthyroidism that later progressed to Graves' ophthalmopathy. Material for sequencing was blood. This CDR3 reads CASSPIDNSYEQYF. CDR3 DNA: TGCGCCAGCAGCCCGATTGACAACTCCTACGAGCAGTACTTC.